This TCR beta chain was sequenced during a study of radiotherapy plus CTLA-4 blockade in lung cancer. Study overall: With roughly a third of patients having disease control, objective responses were seen in approximately 17%.

Study outcomes and limitations: How blood T cell clones changed early, along with interferon-beta, reportedly forecast response best.

A word on this clone: Its cognate antigen is unknown. Other DNA sequences within the sample encode an identical CDR3.

In chemo-refractory metastatic non-small-cell lung cancer, patients got ipilimumab CTLA-4 blockade together with focal radiation. Clones were sequenced by immunoSEQ multiplex PCR, and TCRdb holds only the in-frame ones, with some missing. This table holds approximately 110,000 clones, roughly 80% found once. Germline CDR1 reads SGHTA; CDR2 reads FQGTGA. Trimming cost V 4 bases and J 5 bases; bases outside gene matches: 1. The CDR3 covers 13 residues. V usage is TRBV7-3 and J usage is TRBJ1-2; 10 nucleotides align to TRBD1. The clonotype originates from a human donor with non-small cell lung cancer that progressed on radiotherapy plus ipilimumab. Some clones in this sample may be carry-over from other donors' samples. The sample here was peripheral blood, taken from a patient treated with radiotherapy plus ipilimumab. DNA for the CDR3: TGTGCCAGCAGCTCGGGACAGGGGTATGGCTACACCTTC. As protein: CASSSGQGYGYTF.